This T cell receptor beta chain was recorded in a study of T cell changes during pregnancy in multiple sclerosis. Sequencing used immunoSEQ multiplex PCR; TCRdb keeps in-frame clones, though not all of them. The sample consists of about 37,000 clones, approximately 91% of them appearing once. CDR1 is MNHNY, CDR2 SVGAGI, per germline (reference sequence). Trimming cost V 7 bases and J 1 base; bases outside gene matches: 5. The CDR3 has 14 residues. This chain uses TRBV6-6 with TRBJ1-1; 8 bases fit TRBD1. The receptor was derived from a female donor in good health, enrolled as a control in a pregnancy study. The starting material was CD4+ T cells from peripheral blood mononuclear cells, obtained in the third trimester of pregnancy. The CDR3 DNA follows: TGTGCCAGCATCCTGACAGGGGAGAACACTGAAGCTTTCTTT. Translating it yields CASILTGENTEAFF.